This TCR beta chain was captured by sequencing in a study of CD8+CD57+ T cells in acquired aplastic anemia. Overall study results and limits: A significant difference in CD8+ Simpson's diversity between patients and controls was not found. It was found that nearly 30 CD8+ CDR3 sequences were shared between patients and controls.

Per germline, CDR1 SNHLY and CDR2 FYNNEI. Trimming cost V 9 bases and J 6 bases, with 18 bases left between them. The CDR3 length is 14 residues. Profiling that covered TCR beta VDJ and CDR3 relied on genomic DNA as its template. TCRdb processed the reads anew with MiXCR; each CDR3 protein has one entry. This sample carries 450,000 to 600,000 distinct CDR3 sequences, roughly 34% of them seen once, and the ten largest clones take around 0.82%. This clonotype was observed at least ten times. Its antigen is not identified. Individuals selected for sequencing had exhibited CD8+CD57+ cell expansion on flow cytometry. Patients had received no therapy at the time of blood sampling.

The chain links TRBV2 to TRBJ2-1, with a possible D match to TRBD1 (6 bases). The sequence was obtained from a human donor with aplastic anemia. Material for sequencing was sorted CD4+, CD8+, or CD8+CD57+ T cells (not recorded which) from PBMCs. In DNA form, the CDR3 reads TGTGCCAGTAGCCTTTCCGGGACAAGCAATGAGCAGTTCTTC. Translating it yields CASSLSGTSNEQFF.